Here is one TCR beta chain with its context. Its antigen is unidentified. The sample belongs to a study of a mutant IDH1 vaccine in newly diagnosed glioma. TCRdb keeps only in-frame clones here, not all; method: immunoSEQ multiplex PCR. Here the sample spans tens of thousands of clones, 60% to 80% being singletons. Time point of the sample: week 47, end of study. It was 300 ug of mutant IDH1 20-mer peptide that made up each vaccine dose, given with topical imiquimod. The V gene's germline CDR1 is SGHRS and CDR2 YFSETQ. V was shortened by 6 bases and J by 7 bases, with 11 bases between the two germline ends. CDR3 length: 12 residues.

This rearrangement joins TRBV5-1 to TRBJ2-1; D ambiguous. Specimen: PBMCs, collected from a glioma patient whose treatment included an IDH1 peptide vaccine. This sequence originates from a man aged 45 to 65 with glioma. The DNA of the CDR3 is TGCGCCAGCACCATAGGGCTGAATGAGCAGTTCTTC. Translating gives CASTIGLNEQFF.